A single sample is the source of the 19 T cell receptor beta chains below, sequenced in a study of persistence of HIV-infected CD4 T cells. Overlapping HIV-1 Gag 15-mer peptides at approximately 0.91 ug per peptide per mL were used. CD40L-negative CD69-negative CD45RO-high memory CD4+ T cells were sorted as populations depleted of antigen-responding cells. Antigens of these TCRs are unknown. The libraries were made with immunoSEQ version 4 in survey mode. Clones were read by immunoSEQ multiplex PCR, and TCRdb kept only the in-frame ones, dropping some. Of around 39,000 clones in the sample, approximately 78% are singletons; the top ten hold roughly 0.97%. Sample: cultured CD4+ T cells from PBMCs, taken from a patient who received antiretroviral therapy. These receptors came from an adult with HIV. The donor label of this sample is uncertain.

This clone is a singleton in its sample. The chain couples TRBV6-6 to TRBJ2-1; the D gene is possibly TRBD2 (5 bases). The CDR3 spans 15 residues. The V end lost 6 bases, the J end lost 5 bases, and 17 bases lay between the germline ends. Germline lookup yields CDR1 MNHNY and CDR2 SVGAGI (reference sequence). CDR3 sequence: CASRNSVSGNNEQFF. The DNA of the CDR3 is TGTGCCAGCAGAAACTCGGTTTCGGGGAACAATGAGCAGTTCTTC.

V gene TRBV12-5 combines with J gene TRBJ2-1; D may match TRBD1 or TRBD2 (5 bases each). This CDR3 comprises 14 residues. The V end lost 3 bases, the J end lost 4 bases, and 10 bases lay between the germline ends. Germline-derived CDR1 and CDR2 are LGHNT and FRNRAP. CDR3 DNA: TGTGCTAGTGGTTTAGCCGGGGCTTACAATGAGCAGTTCTTC. Translated, it gives CASGLAGAYNEQFF.

The chain combines TRBV5-4 with TRBJ2-3; 8 positions agree with TRBD2. The CDR3 sequence is 16 residues long. Trimming removed 5 bases from V and 0 bases from J; junction bases left unmatched: 8. From germline, CDR1 is SGHNT and CDR2 YYREEE (reference sequence). The DNA of the CDR3 is TGTGCCAGCAGATTTCGGGGGGGGGTTAGCACAGATACGCAGTATTTT. Translated: CASRFRGGVSTDTQYF.

This clone was counted only a few times. V and J are TRBV7-6 and TRBJ1-5, with 10 bases lining up with TRBD1. Germline CDR1 SGHVS, CDR2 FNYEAQ. Trimming cost V 5 bases and J 3 bases; bases outside gene matches: 4. The CDR3 spans 15 residues. The CDR3 loop is CASSLGTGVNQPQHF. The CDR3 DNA reads TGTGCCAGCAGCCTCGGGACAGGGGTCAATCAGCCCCAGCATTTT.

CDR3 DNA sequence: TGCGCCAGCAGCTTGGAGGGGGACCCTAATGAAAAACTGTTTTTT. Translating gives CASSLEGDPNEKLFF. This rearrangement joins TRBV5-1 to TRBJ1-4; possibly TRBD1 for D (6 bases). The CDR3 runs to 15 residues. The germline V and J ends were trimmed by 0 bases and 3 bases, with 9 bases remaining between them. CDR1 and CDR2 from the germline V gene are SGHRS and YFSETQ.

This clone appeared once. The J gene is TRBJ2-1, the V gene TRBV2, with 9 nucleotides matching TRBD2. J was trimmed by 5 bases and V by 6 bases; bases with no gene match: 2. Germline V gene data show CDR1 as SNHLY and CDR2 as FYNNEI. The CDR3 sequence is 13 residues long. This chain's CDR3 is CASRPSGDNEQFF. CDR3 DNA: TGTGCCAGCAGACCTAGCGGGGACAATGAGCAGTTCTTC.

The genes are TRBV6-6 and TRBJ2-4, with 7 positions matching TRBD1. CDR3 length: 15 amino acids. Trimming took 2 bases from V and 8 from J; bases not matched to a gene: 9. Germline CDR1 and CDR2: MNHNY and SVGAGI (reference sequence). CDR3 nucleotide sequence: TGTGCCAGCAGTTACGCGACAGGGACGATAGACATTCAGTACTTC. The encoded protein is CASSYATGTIDIQYF.

The chain links TRBV4-1 to TRBJ1-1; D may be TRBD1 (5 bases). CDR3 length: 16 amino acids. Germline V gene sequence: CDR1 MGHRA, CDR2 YSYEKL. The ends were cut back, 0 bases at V and 5 bases at J, with 16 bases in the middle. CDR3 protein: CASSQDLGTGRTEAFF. The DNA of the CDR3 is TGCGCCAGCAGCCAAGATCTTGGCACAGGACGGACTGAAGCTTTCTTT.

This clone occurred once. The J gene is TRBJ2-3, the V gene TRBV27, with 7 positions matching TRBD2. The CDR3 totals 15 residues. CDR1 MNHEY and CDR2 SMNVEV come from the germline V gene (reference sequence). The V segment lost 7 bases and the J segment 2 bases; nucleotides outside the gene matches: 9. The CDR3, as DNA: TGTGCCAGCACGAGCAGCGGGGTCGACACAGATACGCAGTATTTT. It yields the protein CASTSSGVDTDTQYF.

The chain joins TRBV7-9 to TRBJ1-2, with a possible D match to TRBD1 (5 bases). V was pared by 5 bases and J by 5 bases, with 15 bases between. Looked up from germline, CDR1 is SEHNR and CDR2 is FQNEAQ (reference sequence). This CDR3 is built from 14 residues. The CDR3 DNA follows: TGTGCCAGCAGCCCAGGAGGGCAGGGATATGGCTACACCTTC. This translates into CASSPGGQGYGYTF.

CDR3 coding DNA: TGCGCCAGCAGTCCCCTTAAGAATGTCGGGGCCAACGTCCTGACTTTC. It specifies CASSPLKNVGANVLTF. The V call is TRBV5-1, the J call TRBJ2-6; no reliable D call. Trimming left V 5 bases short and J 4 bases short, with 16 bases between. This CDR3 contains 16 residues. In germline, CDR1 is SGHRS, CDR2 YFSETQ.

This clone is medium-sized. The chain combines TRBV4-1 with TRBJ1-2; D possibly corresponds to TRBD1 (5 bases). The germline gives CDR1 MGHRA, CDR2 YSYEKL. CDR3 length equals 14 residues. Trimming stripped 4 bases from V and 5 bases from J, with 14 bases between. The CDR3 is CASSPEGRSYGYTF. The DNA of the CDR3 is TGCGCCAGCAGCCCAGAGGGACGGTCGTATGGCTACACCTTC.

The chain has TRBV5-4 and TRBJ1-2; D remains ambiguous. This CDR3 is 13 amino acids long. Trimming left V 1 base short and J 3 bases short, with 7 bases between. Germline CDR1 is SGHNT and CDR2 is YYREEE (reference sequence). DNA of the CDR3: TGTGCCAGCAGCTTGCACAGAGACTATGGCTACACCTTC. It yields the protein CASSLHRDYGYTF.

The gene calls are TRBV12-3 or TRBV12-4 and TRBJ1-2; a weak D match, TRBD1 (5 bases). Between the trimmed V and J ends, which lost 6 bases and 5 bases, there was a span of 10 bases. CDR3 length equals 12 residues. The CDR3 spells CASSLQGYGYTF. The CDR3 nucleotides read TGTGCCAGCAGCCTCCAGGGTTATGGCTACACCTTC.

This clone was found a few times. V is TRBV5-4 and J is TRBJ2-7; D is uncertain. Germline-derived CDR1 and CDR2 are SGHNT and YYREEE (reference sequence). V shed 0 bases and J shed 2 bases, with 6 bases lying between them. The length of the CDR3 is 13 residues. In DNA form, the CDR3 reads TGTGCCAGCAGCTTGGGGGCAGCCTACGAGCAGTACTTC. Translated, it gives CASSLGAAYEQYF.

The chain combines TRBV7-9 with TRBJ2-7; 9 nucleotides line up with TRBD1. The germline CDR1 and CDR2 sequences are SEHNR and FQNEAQ (reference sequence). The CDR3 covers 15 residues. The J segment lost 4 bases and the V segment lost 5 bases, leaving 9 bases of the junction unmatched. This CDR3 is CASSRDRDSQYEQYF. CDR3 DNA sequence: TGTGCCAGCAGCCGGGACAGGGATTCACAGTACGAGCAGTACTTC.

This clone was seen more than once but under ten times. V usage is TRBV7-9 and J usage is TRBJ1-2, with 10 bases fitting TRBD1. Germline V gene sequence: CDR1 SEHNR, CDR2 FQNEAQ (reference sequence). The CDR3 runs 17 residues. V was pared by 5 bases and J by 4 bases, with 13 bases of the junction left unmatched. This CDR3 reads CASSQSRDRGVAYGYTF. CDR3 DNA sequence: TGTGCCAGCAGCCAGAGCCGGGACAGGGGCGTCGCCTATGGCTACACCTTC.

The V gene is TRBV19, the J gene TRBJ2-2; maybe TRBD2 (6 bases). Trimming removed 0 bases at V and 5 bases at J, with 13 bases between. The CDR3 consists of 16 residues. From germline, CDR1 is LNHDA and CDR2 SQIVND (reference sequence). This CDR3 is CASSIDRQGGTGELFF. CDR3 sequence (DNA): TGTGCCAGTAGTATAGATCGCCAGGGAGGTACCGGGGAGCTGTTTTTT.

The J gene is TRBJ2-2, the V gene TRBV30, with 8 positions matching TRBD2. From germline, CDR1 is GTSNPN and CDR2 SVGIG (reference sequence). The CDR3 runs to 17 residues. Germline trimming cut 5 bases from V and 5 bases from J; bases unmatched to any gene: 16. The CDR3 is CAWVPPGGPIRTGELFF. The CDR3 nucleotides read TGTGCCTGGGTACCTCCGGGGGGGCCGATACGAACCGGGGAGCTGTTTTTT.